These T cell receptor beta chains were read from a single sample in a study of T cell repertoires in ileal Crohn's disease. TCRdb's copy holds only in-frame clones and misses some; the assay was immunoSEQ multiplex PCR. The sample contains 10,000 to 15,000 clones, 82% of which appear only once. Sequencing was done on a sample of ileal tissue. The receptors stem from an adult with Crohn's disease. CDR3s include the opening cysteine and the closing phenylalanine or tryptophan. A D gene is named only where the DNA matches it firmly. A row's size may be missing; if present it is once, few, many or a size class.

TRBJ1-2 | TRBD1 | NA | TRBV12-5 | TGTGCTAGTGGACGTGGCGGTCAGGGGGTTCCTGGCTACACCTTC | CASGRGGQGVPGYTF
TRBJ1-1 | NA | NA | TRBV10-2 | TGCGCCAGCAGTGAGTCATGGCCGAACACTGAAGCTTTCTTT | CASSESWPNTEAFF
TRBJ1-2 | NA | NA | TRBV6-5 | TGTGCCAGCAGTTTGGACTCAGGATCCTATGGCTACACCTTC | CASSLDSGSYGYTF
TRBJ1-2 | NA | NA | TRBV5-6 | TGTGCCAGCAGCTTGGAGCGACAGGTAGACTATGGCTACACCTTC | CASSLERQVDYGYTF
TRBJ2-7 | TRBD2 | NA | TRBV5-5 | TGTGCCAGCAGCCAGGGACTAGGGGTCGGGGGCTACTACGAGCAGTACTTC | CASSQGLGVGGYYEQYF
TRBJ2-1 | TRBD2 | NA | TRBV11-2 | TGTGCCAGCAGCTTGACTAGCGGGAGCTGGGGGGGGCAGTTCTTC | CASSLTSGSWGGQFF
TRBJ2-3 | NA | NA | TRBV30 | TGTGCCTGGAGTCTACTAGCCCCCCGAACGCAGTATTTT | CAWSLLAPRTQYF
TRBJ2-1 | TRBD1 | NA | TRBV11-2 | TGTGCCAGCAGCTACGGGACAGGGAACTCCTACAATGAGCAGTTCTTC | CASSYGTGNSYNEQFF
TRBJ1-2 | TRBD1 | NA | TRBV2 | TGTGCCAGCAGTGCTCCGGGACAGGGGGCCCTTATCCTCTATGGCTACACCTTC | CASSAPGQGALILYGYTF
TRBJ1-1 | TRBD1 | NA | TRBV5-1 | TGCGCCAGCAGCTCCTCGCCGACAGGGGACGTACACACTGAAGCTTTCTTT | CASSSSPTGDVHTEAFF
TRBJ2-5 | NA | NA | TRBV5-1 | TGCGCCAGCAGCTTGTCAGGGGGGTGGCGAGAGACCCAGTACTTC | CASSLSGGWRETQYF
TRBJ2-3 | TRBD2 | NA | TRBV9 | TGTGCCAGCAGCGTCAGCGGGGGGGCGGGCGGAGATACGCAGTATTTT | CASSVSGGAGGDTQYF
TRBJ2-3 | TRBD2 | NA | TRBV19 | TGTGCCAGTAGTATGTGGGGGAGCGGGATTAGCACAGATACGCAGTATTTT | CASSMWGSGISTDTQYF
TRBJ2-6 | TRBD1 | NA | TRBV11-3 | TGTGCCAGCAGCTTAGCAGGGGGCTCTGGGGCCAACGTCCTGACTTTC | CASSLAGGSGANVLTF
TRBJ2-3 | NA | NA | TRBV4-1 | TGCGCCAGCAGCCAAGAGCCTATCCCCGATACGCAGTATTTT | CASSQEPIPDTQYF
TRBJ2-7 | TRBD2 | NA | TRBV19 | TGTGCCAGTAGTAAAGCGGGGGGCGACGAGCAGTACTTC | CASSKAGGDEQYF
TRBJ1-2 | NA | NA | TRBV4-2 | TGTGCCAGCAGCCAAGGATCGGCAGGGTCCTATGGCTACACCTTC | CASSQGSAGSYGYTF
TRBJ2-1 | TRBD1 | few | TRBV15 | TGTGCCACCGGGATGGGGGACAGGTCCTACAATGAGCAGTTCTTC | CATGMGDRSYNEQFF
TRBJ1-5 | TRBD1 | NA | TRBV2 | TGTGCCAGCAGTCCATCGGGACAGCCGACTCATAGCAATCAGCCCCAGCATTTT | CASSPSGQPTHSNQPQHF
TRBJ2-7 | TRBD1 | NA | TRBV11-3 | TGTGCCAGCAGCTTAGGCGTGGGACAGGGCTCCTACGAGCAGTACTTC | CASSLGVGQGSYEQYF
TRBJ2-7 | TRBD1 | NA | TRBV7-9 | TGTGCCAGCAGCTTAGCCCGGGACAGGATCTACGAGCAGTACTTC | CASSLARDRIYEQYF
TRBJ2-3 | NA | NA | TRBV9 | TGTGCCAGCAGCGTAGCCTGGGGCGATACGCAGTATTTT | CASSVAWGDTQYF
TRBJ2-1 | NA | NA | TRBV30 | TGTGCCTGGAGTGTACGTAGTTACAATGAGCAGTTCTTC | CAWSVRSYNEQFF
TRBJ1-1 | TRBD1 | NA | TRBV5-5 | TGTGCCAGCCTGACAGGGGACACTGAAGCTTTCTTT | CASLTGDTEAFF
TRBJ1-5 | NA | NA | TRBV7-9 | TGTGCCAGCAGCCCACAGGGCCCTTACCGCCAGCATTTT | CASSPQGPYRQHF
TRBJ2-5 | TRBD2 | once | TRBV6-1 | TGTGGGGCTAGCGGGGGGGGAGAGACCCAGTACTTC | CGASGGGETQYF
TRBJ2-1 | NA | once | TRBV5-1 | TGCGCCAGCAGCTTAGGAGCGGTTAGCTCCTACAATGAGCAGTTCTTC | CASSLGAVSSYNEQFF
TRBJ1-1 | NA | NA | TRBV5-6 | TGTGCCAGCACCTTTTCCAACAGGGTCACTGAAGCTTTCTTT | CASTFSNRVTEAFF
TRBJ2-1 | NA | NA | TRBV4-2 | TGTGCCAGCAGCCAAGGGAGCGCTAGTCAGTTCTTC | CASSQGSASQFF
TRBJ2-2 | NA | NA | TRBV5-4 | TGTGCCAGCAGCCTACTGGGACAGAACACCGGGGAGCTGTTTTTT | CASSLLGQNTGELFF
TRBJ1-5 | TRBD1 | NA | TRBV28 | TGTGCCAGCAGTGCCTCTACAGGGGATCAGCCCCAGCATTTT | CASSASTGDQPQHF
TRBJ1-3 | TRBD1 | NA | TRBV7-9 | TGTGCCAGCAGCTTAGTCGGGACAGGGGCCTTTTTTGGAAACACCATATATTTT | CASSLVGTGAFFGNTIYF
TRBJ1-4 | NA | NA | TRBV5-1 | TGCGCCAGCAGCTTGGAACGGTCGGATGAAAAACTGTTTTTT | CASSLERSDEKLFF
TRBJ2-5 | TRBD1 | NA | TRBV5-1 | TGCGCCAGCAGCTTCAGTGCAGGGGGAGAGACCCAGTACTTC | CASSFSAGGETQYF
TRBJ2-3 | TRBD1 | NA | TRBV5-4 | TGTGCCAGCAGGAGACAGGGGGGAACAGATACGCAGTATTTT | CASRRQGGTDTQYF
TRBJ1-4 | TRBD1 | NA | TRBV5-4 | TGTGCCAGCAGCCTGACGGGACAGGGGAGCACTAATGAAAAACTGTTTTTT | CASSLTGQGSTNEKLFF
TRBJ1-1 | NA | NA | TRBV29-1 | TGCAGCGCAATAGAGGTTTGGGAAGCTTTCTTT | CSAIEVWEAFF
TRBJ2-7 | NA | NA | TRBV5-6 | TGTGCCAGCAGCCCGGAGGAGGGAACCTACGAGCAGTACTTC | CASSPEEGTYEQYF
TRBJ2-5 | NA | NA | TRBV11-2 | TGTGCCAGCACCGAGACGGAGCATGGGACCCAGTACTTC | CASTETEHGTQYF
TRBJ2-1 | NA | NA | TRBV18 | TGTGCCACCGGACAGAGCTCCTACAATGAGCAGTTCTTC | CATGQSSYNEQFF
TRBJ2-1 | TRBD2 | NA | TRBV10-3 | TGTGCCATCAGTGTAGCGGGGGTACACTCCTACAATGAGCAGTTCTTC | CAISVAGVHSYNEQFF
TRBJ2-7 | TRBD1 | NA | TRBV10-1 | TGCGCCAGCAGTGGTGGACAGGGCGACGAGCAGTACTTC | CASSGGQGDEQYF
TRBJ1-1 | TRBD1 | NA | TRBV6-5 | TGTGCCAGCAGGGCCGAAGGGGGCGCGACTGAAGCTTTCTTT | CASRAEGGATEAFF
TRBJ1-2 | NA | NA | TRBV18 | TGTGCCAGCTCACCAGGACAACAGAACTATGGCTACACCTTC | CASSPGQQNYGYTF
TRBJ2-1 | NA | once | TRBV10-3 | TGTGCCATCAGTTCAACTAGCCATGAGCAGTTCTTC | CAISSTSHEQFF
TRBJ1-1 | NA | NA | TRBV30 | TGTGCCTGGGGAAGGACAGACATGAACACTGAAGCTTTCTTT | CAWGRTDMNTEAFF
TRBJ2-7 | TRBD2 | NA | TRBV29-1 | TGCAGCGTTGAAGGGACTAGCGGGGGCGCCTACGAGCAGTACTTC | CSVEGTSGGAYEQYF
TRBJ1-5 | NA | NA | TRBV29-1 | TGCAGCGTTGAAGTGGGAGGGGTTGATCAGCCCCAGCATTTT | CSVEVGGVDQPQHF
TRBJ2-7 | TRBD1 | NA | TRBV6-1 | TGTGCCAGCAGTGAGGGACAGGGCGTGGACGAGCAGTACTTC | CASSEGQGVDEQYF
TRBJ1-1 | TRBD1 | NA | TRBV5-1 | TGCGCCAGCAGCCCCGGACAGGGGGGCACTGAAGCTTTCTTT | CASSPGQGGTEAFF
TRBJ2-7 | NA | NA | TRBV7-2 | TGTGCCAGCAGTAAATCGCGGTACTACGAGCAGTACTTC | CASSKSRYYEQYF
TRBJ1-2 | NA | NA | TRBV9 | TGTGCCAGCAGCGTAGCTTTAGAAAACTATGGCTACACCTTC | CASSVALENYGYTF
TRBJ1-2 | NA | NA | TRBV30 | TGTGCCTGGAGGAGACCTTCGGGGGGGGCCTATGGCTACACCTTC | CAWRRPSGGAYGYTF
TRBJ2-7 | TRBD1 | NA | TRBV6-5 | TGTGCCAGCAGTTCGCTAGGGACAGACTACTACTTC | CASSSLGTDYYF
TRBJ1-2 | TRBD1 | NA | TRBV30 | TGTGCCTGGAGAGCCGGGACAGGCTATGGCTACACCTTC | CAWRAGTGYGYTF